This is a list of T cell receptor beta chains from one sample in a study of post-analysis software for immune sequencing data. TCRdb re-derived calls from the PCR reads in MiXCR, one entry per CDR3 protein. The sample records 600,000 to 750,000 distinct CDR3 sequences, 55% to 60% being singletons. The source material was blood. These receptor sequences come from a girl aged 2 to 10 with multiple sclerosis. Both conserved end residues are part of each CDR3. The D gene is left open where the match is weak. Rows give clone size only sometimes, using once, few, many, or a class for an expanded clone.

d_call	clone_size	j_call	v_call	cdr3_aa	cdr3_nt
.	.	TRBJ2-3	TRBV29-1	CSADQGATQYF	TGCAGCGCTGACCAAGGAGCTACGCAGTATTTT
TRBD2	.	TRBJ2-1	TRBV9	CASSVRSGVPSSYNEQFF	TGTGCCAGCAGCGTAAGGAGCGGGGTTCCAAGCTCCTACAATGAGCAGTTCTTC
.	few	TRBJ1-2	TRBV4-3	CASSQEQQDRTNYGYTF	TGCGCCAGCAGCCAAGAACAGCAAGACAGGACTAACTATGGCTACACCTTC
.	.	TRBJ1-1	TRBV29-1	CSVGGVGTEAFF	TGCAGCGTTGGAGGTGTAGGCACTGAAGCTTTCTTT
TRBD2	.	TRBJ2-1	TRBV5-1	CASSFPNLAGGYNEQFF	TGCGCCAGCAGTTTTCCGAACCTAGCGGGAGGCTACAATGAGCAGTTCTTC
TRBD2	.	TRBJ2-1	TRBV5-6	CASSLNGGLAGYNEQFF	TGTGCCAGCAGCTTGAACGGAGGCCTAGCGGGATACAATGAGCAGTTCTTT
.	few	TRBJ2-1	TRBV4-2	CASSQDLDIHEQFF	TGTGCCAGCAGCCAAGATCTGGACATCCATGAGCAGTTCTTC
TRBD2	.	TRBJ2-1	TRBV29-1	CSVLPGLAGNNEQFF	TGCAGCGTTCTCCCGGGACTAGCGGGGAACAATGAGCAGTTCTTC
TRBD2	.	TRBJ2-7	TRBV5-4	CASSTYPGLVGLATYEQYF	TGTGCCAGCAGCACTTACCCGGGACTGGTCGGACTAGCGACCTACGAGCAGTACTTC
.	.	TRBJ2-5	TRBV29-1	CSVEGSPGRETQYF	TGCAGCGTTGAAGGGTCCCCAGGGAGGGAGACCCAGTACTTC
TRBD1	.	TRBJ2-7	TRBV5-1	CASSFTGGGTYEQYF	TGCGCCAGCAGCTTTACAGGGGGCGGGACCTACGAGCAGTACTTC
TRBD1	few	TRBJ1-1	TRBV27	CASSTGATEAFF	TGTGCCAGCAGCACAGGGGCCACTGAAGCTTTCTTT
.	.	TRBJ1-2	TRBV13	CASSPGKDPSGYTF	TGTGCCAGCAGCCCGGGGAAGGACCCCAGCGGCTACACCTTC